This T cell receptor beta chain derives from a study of shared clonotypes between healthy human individuals (dated by TCRdb to between 2020 and 2021). For context, the study as a whole: The cohort comprised a couple of women and three men aged 18 to 49 years. For each donor, CD4 naive and CD4 memory were each given three plates, CD8 naive was given two plates, and CD8 memory was given one plate. To estimate repertoire size and how much clonotypes are shared between individuals, the study performed deep sequencing of blood TCR repertoires from roughly five healthy adults. Different laboratories and diverse techniques were used to prepare libraries and sequence TCR repertoires, to increase sequencing depth and limit assay-specific biases. Leukapheresis yielded between about 0.9 and 9 billion PBMCs per donor. The paper as a whole reports these results and caveats: Across four donors, roughly 5.4% of naive CD4, roughly 3.5% of naive CD8, 2.3% of memory CD4, and around 0.4% of memory CD8 clonotypes were shared. Because the study included only a small number of donors, the genetic and exposure-history diversity represented was limited. Even with the large sequencing depth, rarefaction of the sorted-subset datasets indicated that sequencing was incomplete. Clonotypes shared by all four sorted-subset donors showed higher generation probabilities than non-shared clonotypes. Estimated clonotype richness was generally larger for naive than for memory subsets. Sampling was restricted to blood, and TCR repertoires in tissue are likely to differ from TCR repertoires in blood. Based on pairwise subsampling, the degree of clonotype sharing among donors was expected to be affected by sequencing depth.

Using the deep immunoSEQ assay, TCR CDR3 regions were amplified from genomic DNA by multiplex PCR. Genomic DNA extracted from each cell subset was distributed evenly over all wells of several immunoSEQ 96-well plates, and each plate served as one replicate. Each replicate PCR for sorted subsets received about 0.2 ug genomic DNA, equal to roughly 30,000 T cell genomes. Purified libraries were measured with a Qubit 3.0 fluorometer, size-checked on a Bioanalyzer 2100, and measured again with the KAPA Library Quantification kit. A separate single-read 150-cycle Illumina NextSeq 550 flow cell was used to sequence each immunoSEQ 96-well plate. The authors' pipeline ran thus. Because only junctional sequences without quality scores were contained in the immunoSEQ output, filtering matching that applied to full-length reads could not be performed. Sequences were annotated with PyIR, a Python wrapper for IgBLAST v1.9, using IMGT germline references to assign V/J genes and CDR3. Reads were removed for weak V/J assignments (E-value above 1e-6), missing CDR3, stop codons, out-of-frame junctions, or ambiguous translated residues. V3J clonotypes were defined as sequences sharing an identical inferred V gene, J gene, and CDR3 amino acid sequence. The percentage overlap between two repertoires was calculated by dividing the number of shared unique clonotypes by the size of the smaller repertoire. Richness of each repertoire was evaluated using RTK rarefaction, the Chao1 estimator, and Recon v2.1 estimates of unobserved clonotypes. Generation probabilities were computed with OLGA for all TCRbeta clonotypes obtained by the gDNA method from several donors. Not all clones reach the TCRdb copy of this immuneACCESS table, which keeps in-frame sequences only. Checked studies attribute under half of the gap to unresolved V genes and leave the rest unexplained. D and trimming were read from the DNA, whereas the V and J calls and clone size are those reported in that table. The sample profile shows around 300,000 clones; around 90% of them were found once. Roughly 16% of the sample rests with the top ten.

Details on this clone: It has no known antigen specificity. It has no much larger one-base neighbor in the sample; base qualities were not kept.

The donors were healthy, HIV-negative adults with no recently reported acute infections or vaccinations. All donors were Caucasian adults living in Nashville, Tennessee, USA. CD8 memory samples were composed of magnetically selected CD45RO+ cells combined with CCR7-negative CD45RA+ effector memory (TemRA) cells. Blood was obtained by leukapheresis, after which PBMCs were separated by Ficoll-Histopaque density gradient centrifugation and cryopreserved in liquid nitrogen vapor phase. Analytical flow cytometry was used to check the purity and quantity of each magnetically sorted T cell population. Genomic DNA was isolated from each sorted fraction and quantified by UV absorbance on a Nanodrop 2000c. Sequenced sample: memory CD8+ T cells sorted from blood. Interpreted using the paper, the cell subset or site label stands for: CD45RO+ cells pooled with CCR7-negative TemRA cells. The TCR comes from a young man in good health.

The nucleotide sequence is given as TGTGCCAGCAGTGATCCGGGACTAGCGGGACGAAGCTCCTACAATGAGCAGTTCTTC. Its protein product is CASSDPGLAGRSSYNEQFF. The receptor chain draws on TRBV2 and TRBJ2-1, and TRBD2 aligns with 13 junction nucleotides. The CDR1 and CDR2 encoded by the germline V gene are SNHLY and FYNNEI. Reading from cysteine to phenylalanine, the CDR3 counts 19 amino acids. Left in the record is the CDR3 DNA by itself, 57 bases read in frame from the first base. Relative to germline, V is missing 3 bases and J is missing 0 bases, with 8 bases of the junction outside any gene match.